This T cell receptor (beta chain) stems from a study of T cell responses to AZD1222 COVID-19 vaccine. Clones were sequenced by immunoSEQ multiplex PCR, and TCRdb holds only the in-frame ones, with some missing. Of 100,000 or so clones in the sample, roughly 84% were seen once. Study-wide results and caveats: Nearly half of spike-specific TCRs reportedly go after variant regions that carry no mutations. Donors were chiefly white British, with a greater number of females, and clonal diversity was perhaps underestimated. Spike-specific TCR breadth rose after two AZD1222 doses, and depth rose as well.

Note on this clone: The antigen is not known.

The CDR3 sequence is 19 residues long. Per the germline V gene, CDR1 is LGHDT and CDR2 is YNNKEL (reference sequence). The J segment lost 4 bases and the V segment lost 4 bases, leaving 10 bases of the junction unmatched. The material was peripheral blood, obtained on day 0 of AZD1222 vaccination. The chain is built from TRBV3-1 (or the pseudogene TRBV3-2) and TRBJ2-2; 15 bases line up with TRBD2. The sequence was collected from an adult in good health. The CDR3 reads CASSPKGLAGGRSTGELFF. In nucleotides, the CDR3 is TGTGCCAGCAGCCCAAAGGGACTAGCGGGAGGAAGAAGCACCGGGGAGCTGTTTTTT.